The 32 T cell receptor beta chains below all came from one sample that was sequenced in a study of blood T cell repertoires in COVID-19 (dated by TCRdb to about 2020). Receptor amplification or capture employed the immunoSEQ multiplex PCR assay. TCRdb holds this immuneACCESS table with in-frame rearrangements only. Some clones are missing; in checked studies, unresolved V genes explain under half, and the rest has no known cause. The sample profile shows some 290,000 clones; roughly nine tenths of them were found once. The ten largest account for roughly 2.9% of the sample. Material for sequencing was peripheral blood. The source is a woman in her twenties or thirties with COVID-19, enrolled during active disease.

This chain uses TRBV5-1 with TRBJ2-5; maybe TRBD2 (5 bases). The V end lost 0 bases, the J end lost 4 bases, and 10 bases lay between the germline ends. The CDR3 runs 14 residues. Germline V gene data show CDR1 as SGHRS and CDR2 as YFSETQ. The CDR3 spells CASSLGLGAETQYF. In nucleotides, the CDR3 is TGCGCCAGCAGCTTGGGGCTGGGAGCAGAGACCCAGTACTTC.

V and J are TRBV5-1 and TRBJ1-4; 9 positions match TRBD1. The CDR3 contains 14 residues. Looked up from germline, CDR1 is SGHRS and CDR2 is YFSETQ. V trimming: 4 bases; J trimming: 4 bases; junction bases outside the gene matches: 2. In DNA, the CDR3 is TGCGCCAGCAGCGTGACAGGGGGTAATGAAAAACTGTTTTTT. Translation gives CASSVTGGNEKLFF.

The rearrangement links TRBV5-1 to TRBJ1-2, with D possibly being TRBD1 (5 bases). This CDR3 has 15 amino acids. From germline, CDR1 is SGHRS and CDR2 YFSETQ. Trimming shortened V by 4 bases and J by 4 bases, and 17 bases separated the two germline ends. CDR3 in DNA: TGCGCCAGCAGCGCAATCCCTGGGGCTGGCTATGGCTACACCTTC. This sequence encodes CASSAIPGAGYGYTF.

V is TRBV7-9 and J is TRBJ2-3; TRBD2 is a possible D gene (6 bases). The CDR3 contains 16 residues. Trimming took off 1 base at V and 2 bases at J, with 13 bases between the two ends. In germline, CDR1 is SEHNR, CDR2 FQNEAQ (reference sequence). The CDR3 region is CASSLGAGSYTDTQYF. CDR3 nucleotides: TGTGCCAGCAGCTTAGGGGCGGGGAGCTACACAGATACGCAGTATTTT.

This sequence joins TRBV2 and TRBJ1-5; 12 bases are a match to TRBD1. V shed 6 bases, J shed 7 bases, and the junction held 4 bases outside the gene matches. The germline CDR1 and CDR2 sequences are SNHLY and FYNNEI. This CDR3 has 14 residues. Here the CDR3 reads CASRGTGGQQPQHF. The CDR3, as DNA: TGTGCCAGCAGGGGGACAGGGGGCCAGCAGCCCCAGCATTTT.

The chain combines TRBV19 with TRBJ1-5, with 8 bases lining up with TRBD1. The length of the CDR3 is 13 residues. J lost 6 bases, V lost 5 bases, and 3 bases had no gene match. Per germline, CDR1 LNHDA and CDR2 SQIVND (reference sequence). CDR3 nucleotides: TGTGCCAGTAGTTTCGACAGGGGTCAGCCCCAGCATTTT. Translated: CASSFDRGQPQHF.

This chain's CDR3 is CASSRARDSYEQYF. The CDR3 DNA reads TGTGCCAGCAGCAGGGCCAGGGACTCATACGAGCAGTACTTC. V usage is TRBV7-9 and J usage is TRBJ2-7; maybe TRBD2 (6 bases). Germline CDR1 and CDR2: SEHNR and FQNEAQ (reference sequence). CDR3 length equals 14 residues. Trimming left V 5 bases short and J 4 bases short, with 15 bases between.

This rearrangement joins TRBV4-1 to TRBJ2-3; 7 bases are a match to TRBD2. CDR1 and CDR2 (germline): MGHRA, YSYEKL. J gave up 1 base and V 1 base, and 11 bases lay outside the gene matches. The length of the CDR3 is 18 residues. The CDR3, as DNA: TGCGCCAGCAGCCAAGGGGCGCTAGCGGCCACGGGCACAGATACGCAGTATTTT. This translates into CASSQGALAATGTDTQYF.

This chain links TRBV30 with TRBJ1-5; TRBD1 is a possible D gene (5 bases). CDR1 and CDR2 (germline): GTSNPN, SVGIG (reference sequence). V was clipped by 3 bases and J by 4 bases, with 13 bases between them. The CDR3 is made up of 14 amino acids. The CDR3 DNA sequence: TGTGCCTGGAGCCGCGGGGGGACTAATCAGCCCCAGCATTTT. Translating gives CAWSRGGTNQPQHF.

V is TRBV7-8 and J is TRBJ2-1, with 10 bases lining up with TRBD2. V gave up 6 bases and J gave up 7 bases; unmatched junction bases: 15. The CDR3 runs to 17 residues. Germline V gene lookup returns CDR1 SGHVS and CDR2 FQNEAQ. This CDR3 is CASSLSGGAGGQNEQFF. The DNA for the CDR3 is TGTGCCAGCAGTCTCTCCGGAGGAGCGGGAGGGCAGAATGAGCAGTTCTTC. The whole variable domain, filled in from reference TRBV7-8 and TRBJ2-1, reads GAGVSQSPRYKVAKRGQDVALRCDPISGHVSLFWYQQALGQGPEFLTYFQNEAQLDKSGLPSDRFFAERPEGSVSTLKIQRTQQEDSAVYLCASSLSGGAGGQNEQFFGPGTRLTVL.

V gene TRBV2 combines with J gene TRBJ1-5, with D perhaps matching TRBD1 (5 bases). The germline V and J ends were trimmed by 6 bases and 0 bases, with 12 bases remaining between them. The CDR3 sequence is 15 residues long. Looked up from germline, CDR1 is SNHLY and CDR2 is FYNNEI. CDR3 in amino acids: CASRARTSSNQPQHF. The CDR3 DNA sequence: TGTGCCAGCAGAGCCCGGACATCTAGCAATCAGCCCCAGCATTTT.

The rearrangement uses TRBV5-4 and TRBJ1-6; 7 bases map to TRBD1. J gave up 7 bases and V 0 bases, and 4 bases lay outside the gene matches. Germline V gene data show CDR1 as SGHNT and CDR2 as YYREEE (reference sequence). The CDR3 totals 15 residues. Here the CDR3 DNA reads TGTGCCAGCAGCTTGGGCCAGGGGGGAAATTCACCCCTCCACTTT. Translated: CASSLGQGGNSPLHF.

The chain links TRBV4-1 to TRBJ2-3; D unclear. Trimming took off 4 bases at V and 0 bases at J, with 8 bases between the two ends. Looked up from germline, CDR1 is MGHRA and CDR2 is YSYEKL. The CDR3 contains 14 residues. CDR3 nucleotide sequence: TGCGCCAGCAGCCGTAGTCGTAGCACAGATACGCAGTATTTT. Amino acid sequence: CASSRSRSTDTQYF.

This sequence joins TRBV3-1 (or the pseudogene TRBV3-2) and TRBJ2-3; 14 bases match TRBD2. Germline V gives CDR1 LGHDT, CDR2 YNNKEL (reference sequence). The CDR3 is made up of 16 amino acids. J gave up 7 bases and V 4 bases, and 7 bases lay outside the gene matches. CDR3 amino acids: CASSLSRTSGGNTQYF. CDR3 DNA: TGTGCCAGCAGCCTATCCCGGACTAGCGGGGGGAATACGCAGTATTTT.

The chain combines TRBV30 with TRBJ2-3, with 7 bases aligning to TRBD1. Germline V CDR1 and CDR2: GTSNPN, SVGIG (reference sequence). This CDR3 is 14 amino acids long. Trimming at V came to 5 bases and at J to 1 base, leaving 6 bases not matched to a gene. CDR3 amino acids: CAWGDRTGTDTQYF. The CDR3 bases are TGTGCCTGGGGGGACAGAACTGGCACAGATACGCAGTATTTT.

The gene calls are TRBV25-1 and TRBJ2-6, with TRBD2 as a possible D gene (6 bases). Germline V gene lookup returns CDR1 MGHDK and CDR2 SYGVNS. The CDR3 length is 14 residues. Trimming took off 8 bases at V and 2 bases at J, with 10 bases between the two ends. CDR3 region: CASGGGAGANVLTF. In DNA form, the CDR3 reads TGTGCCAGCGGAGGAGGGGCTGGGGCCAACGTCCTGACTTTC. Complete variable domain (other parts from reference TRBV25-1 and TRBJ2-6): EADIYQTPRYLVIGTGKKITLECSQTMGHDKMYWYQQDPGMELHLIHYSYGVNSTEKGDLSSESTVSRIRTEHFPLTLESARPSHTSQYLCASGGGAGANVLTFGAGSRLTVL.

V is TRBV11-2 and J is TRBJ1-2; tentatively, D is TRBD1 (6 bases). The CDR3 contains 13 residues. V was clipped by 5 bases and J by 1 base, with 8 bases between them. The germline V gene encodes CDR1 SGHAT and CDR2 FQNNGV. The CDR3 DNA reads as TGTGCCAGCAGCCTGGACAGTAACTATGGCTACACCTTC. It codes for CASSLDSNYGYTF. The whole variable domain, filled in from reference TRBV11-2 and TRBJ1-2, reads EAGVAQSPRYKIIEKRQSVAFWCNPISGHATLYWYQQILGQGPKLLIQFQNNGVVDDSQLPKDRFSAERLKGVDSTLKIQPAKLEDSAVYLCASSLDSNYGYTFGSGTRLTVV.

The rearrangement links TRBV24-1 to TRBJ1-5, with D unclear. Germline CDR1 and CDR2: KGHDR and SFDVKD. There are 13 residues in the CDR3. V lost 12 bases to trimming and J lost 1 base, with 12 bases between them. The CDR3 sequence: CAPGKGSNQPQHF. The CDR3, as DNA: TGTGCCCCCGGGAAGGGAAGCAATCAGCCCCAGCATTTT.

This CDR3 reads CAWSLRGIAGVREQFF. CDR3 sequence (DNA): TGTGCCTGGAGCCTAAGGGGAATAGCGGGAGTACGCGAGCAGTTCTTC. This rearrangement joins TRBV30 to TRBJ2-1; 9 bases align to TRBD2. CDR1 and CDR2 from the germline V gene are GTSNPN and SVGIG (reference sequence). This CDR3 contains 16 residues. The junction had 16 bases not matched to a gene; V was cut back by 3 bases and J by 10 bases. Variable domain in full (rest from reference TRBV30 and TRBJ2-1): SQTIHQWPATLVQPVGSPLSLECTVEGTSNPNLYWYRQAAGRGLQLLFYSVGIGQISSEVPQNLSASRPQDRQFILSSKKLLLSDSGFYLCAWSLRGIAGVREQFFGPGTRLTVL.

The rearrangement links TRBV15 to TRBJ2-2; 9 bases line up with TRBD2. Germline trimming cut 0 bases from V and 5 bases from J; bases unmatched to any gene: 7. Germline assignment: CDR1 LNHNV and CDR2 YYDKDF (reference sequence). The CDR3 is 17 amino acids. CDR3 amino acids: CATSRDLASGATGELFF. The CDR3 nucleotides are TGTGCCACCAGCAGAGATCTGGCTAGCGGGGCTACCGGGGAGCTGTTTTTT.

The J gene is TRBJ2-3, the V gene TRBV5-1, with a weak D call TRBD2 (5 bases). Trimming pared 0 bases from V and 3 bases from J, leaving 14 bases between. CDR3 length: 16 amino acids. The V gene's germline CDR1 is SGHRS and CDR2 YFSETQ. DNA of the CDR3: TGCGCCAGCAGCTTGGAATCGCCTCGGGGAACAGATACGCAGTATTTT. As protein: CASSLESPRGTDTQYF.

This clone was observed a single time. The CDR3, as DNA: TGTGCCAGCAGCTTAGATTACACAGGGCTTAATGAAAAACTGTTTTTT. Translated, it gives CASSLDYTGLNEKLFF. The V gene is TRBV7-9, the J gene TRBJ1-4; weak D call: TRBD1 (6 bases). Germline V gene data show CDR1 as SEHNR and CDR2 as FQNEAQ (reference sequence). Trimming cost V 1 base and J 4 bases, with 13 bases left between them. There are 16 residues in the CDR3.

The chain is built from TRBV9 and TRBJ2-3; D perhaps matches TRBD2 (6 bases). V lost 4 bases and J 5 bases, leaving 20 bases between the germline ends. The CDR3 has 16 amino acids. The germline V gene encodes CDR1 SGDLS and CDR2 YYNGEE. The CDR3 sequence: CASSLQPLGGVDTQYF. The CDR3, as DNA: TGTGCCAGCAGCCTCCAGCCCCTCGGAGGGGTAGATACGCAGTATTTT.

The CDR3 here is CASSVGWKGQGINEQFF. CDR3 in DNA: TGTGCCAGCAGCGTAGGTTGGAAGGGACAGGGAATTAATGAGCAGTTCTTC. The chain combines TRBV9 with TRBJ2-1, with 9 bases fitting TRBD1. The germline CDR1 and CDR2 sequences are SGDLS and YYNGEE. V trimming: 0 bases; J trimming: 7 bases; junction bases outside the gene matches: 11. The CDR3 runs 17 residues.

This clone occurred once. The chain links TRBV5-1 to TRBJ1-5, with D possibly matching TRBD1 (6 bases). CDR1 is SGHRS, CDR2 YFSETQ, per germline. The CDR3 spans 13 residues. The V gene lost 3 bases and the J gene lost 5 bases, with 9 bases spanning the gap. The CDR3 sequence: CASSSGVDQPQHF. The CDR3 region has the DNA TGCGCCAGCAGCTCAGGGGTGGATCAGCCCCAGCATTTT.

The rearrangement uses TRBV19 and TRBJ2-3; 8 bases agree with TRBD2. V shed 5 bases and J 5 bases; nucleotides not matched to a gene: 15. Germline CDR1 reads LNHDA; CDR2 reads SQIVND (reference sequence). This CDR3 has 17 amino acids. The CDR3 sequence is CASSATGTSVPIDTQYF. CDR3 DNA: TGTGCCAGTAGTGCGACCGGGACTAGTGTCCCTATAGATACGCAGTATTTT.

The gene calls are TRBV3-1 (or the pseudogene TRBV3-2) and TRBJ1-5, with D possibly matching TRBD1 (5 bases). Trimming pared 4 bases from V and 5 bases from J, leaving 9 bases between. CDR3 length: 13 amino acids. The germline V gene has CDR1 LGHDT and CDR2 YNNKEL (reference sequence). In nucleotides, the CDR3 is TGTGCCAGCAGCCCCCGGGGGGATCAGCCCCAGCATTTT. This sequence encodes CASSPRGDQPQHF.

The genes are TRBV2 and TRBJ2-7; D might be TRBD2 (5 bases). The V end lost 6 bases, the J end lost 3 bases, and 9 bases lay between the germline ends. The CDR3 contains 12 residues. Germline V CDR1 and CDR2: SNHLY, FYNNEI. CDR3 region: CASSLTSYEQYF. The CDR3 DNA follows: TGTGCCAGCAGCCTAACTAGCTACGAGCAGTACTTC.

The chain carries TRBV27 and TRBJ2-5; a weak D match, TRBD2 (6 bases). The CDR3 consists of 13 residues. The germline gives CDR1 MNHEY, CDR2 SMNVEV (reference sequence). Trimming pared 3 bases from V and 5 bases from J, leaving 10 bases between. CDR3 protein: CASSFGTRETQYF. DNA for the CDR3: TGTGCCAGCAGTTTCGGGACTCGGGAGACCCAGTACTTC.

Of note for this clone: One end of the junction varies from germline; a read error may be responsible. This rearrangement joins TRBV11-2 to TRBJ2-4; 9 nucleotides line up with TRBD1. The germline CDR1 and CDR2 sequences are SGHAT and FQNNGV. The CDR3 runs to 12 residues. CDR3 sequence (DNA): TGTGCCAGCAGCTTTACCGGGACAGGGTTGGGCTTC. Translated, it gives CASSFTGTGLGF.

The chain recombines TRBV6-5 with TRBJ2-7; tentatively, D is TRBD1 (6 bases). From germline, CDR1 is MNHEY and CDR2 SVGAGI. Trimming left V 4 bases short and J 1 base short, with 11 bases between. There are 14 residues in the CDR3. The CDR3 DNA reads as TGTGCCAGCAGTTTTCCCGGGACATCCTACGAGCAGTACTTC. Encoded protein: CASSFPGTSYEQYF.

The V gene is TRBV7-6, the J gene TRBJ2-3, with 7 bases that match TRBD2. Unmatched junction bases numbered 7, after V lost 5 bases and J lost 2 bases. The CDR3 totals 15 residues. CDR1 and CDR2 from the germline V gene are SGHVS and FNYEAQ. The CDR3 loop reads CASSGSSGFTDTQYF. The CDR3 DNA sequence: TGTGCCAGCAGCGGATCTAGCGGATTCACAGATACGCAGTATTTT.